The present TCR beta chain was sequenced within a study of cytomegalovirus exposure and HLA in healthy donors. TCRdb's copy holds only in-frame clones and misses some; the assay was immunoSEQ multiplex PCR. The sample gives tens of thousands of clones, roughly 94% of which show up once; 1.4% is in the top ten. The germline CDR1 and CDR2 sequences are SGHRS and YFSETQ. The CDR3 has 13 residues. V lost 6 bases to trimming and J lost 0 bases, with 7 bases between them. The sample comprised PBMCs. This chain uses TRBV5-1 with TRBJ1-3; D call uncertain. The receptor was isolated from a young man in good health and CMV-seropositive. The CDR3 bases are TGCGCCAGCATGCAGGACTCTGGAAACACCATATATTTT. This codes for CASMQDSGNTIYF.